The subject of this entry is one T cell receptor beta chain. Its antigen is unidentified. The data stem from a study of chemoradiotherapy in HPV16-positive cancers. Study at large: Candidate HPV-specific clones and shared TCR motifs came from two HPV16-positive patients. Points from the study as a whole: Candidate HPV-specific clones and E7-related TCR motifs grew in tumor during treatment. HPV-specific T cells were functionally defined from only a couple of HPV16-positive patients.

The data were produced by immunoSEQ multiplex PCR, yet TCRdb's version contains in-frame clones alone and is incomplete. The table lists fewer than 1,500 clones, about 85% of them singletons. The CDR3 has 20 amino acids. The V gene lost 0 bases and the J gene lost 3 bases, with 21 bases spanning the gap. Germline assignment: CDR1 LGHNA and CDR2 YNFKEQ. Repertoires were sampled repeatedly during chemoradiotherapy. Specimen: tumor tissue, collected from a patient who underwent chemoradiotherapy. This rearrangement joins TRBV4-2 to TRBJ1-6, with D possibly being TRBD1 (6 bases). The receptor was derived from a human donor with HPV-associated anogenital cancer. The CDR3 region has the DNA TGTGCCAGCAGCCAAGATCTGACGACCCTCTCAGGGGACTATAATTCACCCCTCCACTTT. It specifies CASSQDLTTLSGDYNSPLHF.